This entry concerns a single T cell receptor (beta chain). The target antigen is unknown. This sample was taken from a study of shared clonotypes between healthy human individuals. Study at large: Aged 18 to 49, the donors were a couple of women and a few men. Study findings and constraints: Clonotypes shared by all four sorted-subset donors had higher generation probabilities than non-shared clonotypes. What naive subsets generally showed was a larger estimated richness than memory subsets showed.

Trimming removed 4 bases at V and 2 bases at J, with 15 bases between. The germline V gene has CDR1 SGHNT and CDR2 YYREEE (reference sequence). The CDR3 sequence is 15 residues long. Here immunoSEQ multiplex PCR was the method, and the copy in TCRdb shows in-frame clones only, minus some. The sample records 2 million to 3 million clones, approximately 92% being singletons. The chain uses TRBV5-4 and TRBJ1-1, with D perhaps matching TRBD1 (6 bases). The receptor was isolated from a man between 18 and 35 years old in good health. Sequencing was carried out using naive CD4+ T cells sorted from blood. Subset meaning: CD45RA+ positively selected. CDR3 DNA: TGTGCCAGCAGCCCCCCCGGACAGATAAACACTGAAGCTTTCTTT. It yields the protein CASSPPGQINTEAFF.